This TCR beta chain comes out of a study of blood T cell repertoires in COVID-19. About the research overall: COVID-19 samples from acute and convalescent phases originated in the United States, Italy and Spain. PBMCs, B-cell-depleted T cells, or T cells were the source of the cDNA or gDNA that made up the material.

Under the authors' procedure: Reference gene primer amplification yielded estimated nucleated cell counts. TCRdb keeps only in-frame clones here, not all; method: immunoSEQ multiplex PCR. V and J calls plus clone size are reproduced from that table; the DNA served to infer D and trimming. The repertoire has over 85,000 clones, more than 75% of them found once; the top ten carry roughly 22%. This clone was seen only once. This TCR derives from a human donor in a cohort sampled during active COVID-19. Material: peripheral blood.

As DNA, the CDR3 is TGCGCCAGCAGCTTGGTTCCCTCCGACAACATGGAGACCCAGTACTTC. Amino acids: CASSLVPSDNMETQYF. V and J are TRBV5-1 and TRBJ2-5; D uncertain. The CDR3 is 16 residues long. The germline V gene encodes CDR1 SGHRS and CDR2 YFSETQ. Trimming left V 0 bases short and J 5 bases short, with 17 bases between. The whole variable domain, remainder taken from reference TRBV5-1 and TRBJ2-5, is KAGVTQTPRYLIKTRGQQVTLSCSPISGHRSVSWYQQTPGQGLQFLFEYFSETQRNKGNFPGRFSGRQFSNSRSEMNVSTLELGDSALYLCASSLVPSDNMETQYFGPGTRLLVL.